This passage covers 2 T cell receptor beta chains from one sample sequenced in a study of T-cell reconstitution after alpha-beta-depleted transplantation in children. For TCRbeta, the library was prepared with unique molecular identifiers. One entry per CDR3 protein results from TCRdb running MiXCR on the PCR reads. The sample holds about 510,000 distinct CDR3 sequences; 10% to 12% are singletons and the top ten take 13% to 15%. This material consisted of PBMCs, mostly from graft donor cells, taken 180 days after TCRalphabeta/CD19-depleted stem cell transplant. The receptors were sampled from a female patient aged 2 to 10 who had a stem cell transplant for aplastic anemia, so the T cells may come from the graft donor.

A few counts support this clonotype. The chain couples TRBV5-1 to TRBJ2-1; 10 bases are a match to TRBD2. The CDR3 is 17 amino acids. CDR1 and CDR2 (germline): SGHRS, YFSETQ. V shed 1 base and J 8 bases; nucleotides not matched to a gene: 12. The CDR3 DNA reads TGCGCCAGCAGCTTGTGGGTGCGACTAGCGGGTTTCGATGAGCAGTTCTTC. It translates to CASSLWVRLAGFDEQFF.

The gene calls are TRBV28 and TRBJ2-3, with D unclear. Trimming removed 7 bases from V and 6 bases from J, with 23 bases in between. The CDR3 is 16 amino acids. The germline V gene has CDR1 MDHEN and CDR2 SYDVKM. CDR3 sequence (DNA): TGTGCCAGCACTCGAAATACGATGGAGATGGGGGATACGCAGTATTTT. It translates to CASTRNTMEMGDTQYF.